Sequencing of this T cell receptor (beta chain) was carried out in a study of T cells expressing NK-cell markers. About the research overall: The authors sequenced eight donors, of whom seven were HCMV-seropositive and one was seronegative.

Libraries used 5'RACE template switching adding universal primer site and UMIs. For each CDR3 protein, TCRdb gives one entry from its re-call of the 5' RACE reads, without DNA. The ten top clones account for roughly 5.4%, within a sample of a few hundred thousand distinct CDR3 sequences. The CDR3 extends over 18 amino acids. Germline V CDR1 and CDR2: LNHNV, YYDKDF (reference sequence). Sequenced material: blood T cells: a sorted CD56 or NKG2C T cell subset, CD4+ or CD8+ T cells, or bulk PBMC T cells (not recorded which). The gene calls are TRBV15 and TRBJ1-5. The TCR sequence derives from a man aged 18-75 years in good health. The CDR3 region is CATSRDTLMEGRNQPQHF.